The text below deals with one T cell receptor beta chain. Its antigen is as yet unknown. The sample is drawn from a study of shared clonotypes between healthy human individuals. General observations from the study: Clonotypes shared by all four donors outscored non-shared clonotypes in generation probability.

CDR3 length equals 14 residues. The V and J ends lost 6 bases and 3 bases respectively, with 12 bases between them. Germline V lookup: CDR1 SEHNR, CDR2 FQNEAQ (reference sequence). It was CD45RO-negative cells, positively selected for CCR7, that made up naive CD8 cells, with terminally differentiated effector memory CD45RA+ cells excluded. Across several immunoSEQ plates, the genomic DNA of each subset was split evenly. TCRdb keeps only in-frame clones here, not all; method: immunoSEQ multiplex PCR. The profile shows around 1.9 million clones, about 94% of them singletons. This chain links TRBV7-9 with TRBJ2-1; D perhaps matches TRBD1 (6 bases). The source material was naive CD8+ T cells from PBMCs. This sequence was found in a young man in good health. Some clones in this sample may be carry-over from other donors' samples. DNA for the CDR3: TGTGCCAGCAGTTATAGGACAGACTACAATGAGCAGTTCTTC. Protein product: CASSYRTDYNEQFF.